This TCR beta chain was captured in a study of cytomegalovirus exposure and HLA in healthy donors. The study's findings and limits: Some TCR beta chains (about 170 of them) were listed as cytomegalovirus-associated. Rare sequences made up most TCRs, while some public TCRs were found in many donors.

Sequenced by immunoSEQ multiplex PCR; TCRdb stores in-frame clones only, minus some. Of 65,000 to 80,000 clones listed, nearly 95% are singletons. Turning to this clone: Antigen: not known.

This CDR3 has 16 residues. Germline-derived CDR1 and CDR2 are LGHNA and YNFKEQ. With 4 bases removed from V and 3 bases from J, the gap between germline ends came to 15 bases. The V gene is TRBV4-2, the J gene TRBJ1-4, with D hard to call. Source material: PBMCs. The source of this sequence is a woman under 30 in good health and CMV-seronegative. The CDR3 DNA reads TGTGCCAGCAGCCCTAAAGGCGGCGGCGCTAATGAAAAACTGTTTTTT. It encodes CASSPKGGGANEKLFF.